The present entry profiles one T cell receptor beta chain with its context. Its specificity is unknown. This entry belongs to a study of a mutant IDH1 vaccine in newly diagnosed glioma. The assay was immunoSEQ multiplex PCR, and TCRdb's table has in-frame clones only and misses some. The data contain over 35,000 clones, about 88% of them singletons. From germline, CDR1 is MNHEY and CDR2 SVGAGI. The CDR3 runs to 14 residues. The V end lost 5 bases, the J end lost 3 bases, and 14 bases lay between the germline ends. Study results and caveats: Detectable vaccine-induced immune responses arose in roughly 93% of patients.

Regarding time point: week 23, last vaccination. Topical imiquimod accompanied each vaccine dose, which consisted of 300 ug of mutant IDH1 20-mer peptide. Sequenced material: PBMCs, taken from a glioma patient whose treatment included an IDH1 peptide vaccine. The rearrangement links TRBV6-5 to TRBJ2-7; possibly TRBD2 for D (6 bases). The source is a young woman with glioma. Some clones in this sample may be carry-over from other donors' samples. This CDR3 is CASSTSKLYYEQYF. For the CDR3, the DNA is TGTGCCAGCAGTACTAGCAAACTCTACTACGAGCAGTACTTC.